The 20 T cell receptor beta chains in this list originate from one sample, sequenced in a study of blood T cell repertoires in COVID-19. Clones were read by immunoSEQ multiplex PCR, and TCRdb kept only the in-frame ones, dropping some. The table lists a few hundred thousand clones, around 89% of them singletons. The sample comprised PBMCs or T cells enriched from blood (not recorded which). The receptors were sampled from a woman aged 18 to 35 with acute COVID-19.

V and J are TRBV30 and TRBJ1-1, with D perhaps TRBD1 (5 bases). This CDR3 contains 13 residues. Germline assignment: CDR1 GTSNPN and CDR2 SVGIG (reference sequence). V was pared by 5 bases and J by 0 bases, with 10 bases between. In nucleotides, the CDR3 is TGTGCCTGGCAAGGGACTGTGAACACTGAAGCTTTCTTT. The encoded protein is CAWQGTVNTEAFF.

This clone was seen only once. The chain combines TRBV3-1 (or the pseudogene TRBV3-2) with TRBJ1-1; D gene ambiguous. The CDR3 is 15 residues long. The germline CDR1 and CDR2 sequences are LGHDT and YNNKEL (reference sequence). The ends were cut back, 1 base at V and 3 bases at J, with 12 bases in the middle. CDR3 bases: TGTGCCAGCAGCCAAGCTGGAGGTTGGGACACTGAAGCTTTCTTT. Protein product: CASSQAGGWDTEAFF.

The rearrangement uses TRBV11-3 and TRBJ2-7, with 8 bases identical to TRBD1. Germline-derived CDR1 and CDR2 are SGHNT and YENEEA. This CDR3 contains 18 residues. The V and J ends lost 0 bases and 6 bases, in that order; junction bases with no gene match: 16. This chain's CDR3 is CASSLDLIGRGLLPEQYF. CDR3 nucleotide sequence: TGTGCCAGCAGCTTAGATCTTATTGGCAGGGGGCTTCTACCCGAGCAGTACTTC.

V usage is TRBV11-3 and J usage is TRBJ2-7; 10 bases agree with TRBD2. CDR1 and CDR2 from the germline V gene are SGHNT and YENEEA. This CDR3 contains 16 residues. Trimming cost V 1 base and J 6 bases; bases outside gene matches: 9. CDR3 DNA: TGTGCCAGCAGCTTAGTGGCTAGCGGGAGTTCGCGCGAGCAGTACTTC. Its translation is CASSLVASGSSREQYF. The whole variable domain, remainder taken from reference TRBV11-3 and TRBJ2-7, is EAGVVQSPRYKIIEKKQPVAFWCNPISGHNTLYWYLQNLGQGPELLIRYENEEAVDDSQLPKDRFSAERLKGVDSTLKIQPAELGDSAVYLCASSLVASGSSREQYFGPGTRLTVT.

The chain uses TRBV27 and TRBJ1-5, with TRBD1 identical over 9 bases. CDR1 and CDR2 (germline): MNHEY, SMNVEV (reference sequence). V lost 0 bases and J lost 5; bases outside the gene matches: 2. The CDR3 consists of 15 residues. The chain's CDR3 is CASSLSGTGHQPQHF. In DNA form, the CDR3 reads TGTGCCAGCAGTTTATCGGGGACAGGGCATCAGCCCCAGCATTTT.

A word on this clone: Other DNA variants within this sample encode the same CDR3. The chain is built from TRBV28 and TRBJ2-1; possibly TRBD2 for D (5 bases). Germline values: CDR1 MDHEN, CDR2 SYDVKM. The germline V and J ends were trimmed by 2 bases and 2 bases, with 10 bases remaining between them. The CDR3 runs to 15 residues. In nucleotides, the CDR3 is TGTGCCAGCAGTTTAAGAGGGATTACCTACAATGAGCAGTTCTTC. It translates to CASSLRGITYNEQFF.

This chain uses TRBV2 with TRBJ1-4, with no clear D. Germline CDR1 and CDR2: SNHLY and FYNNEI. V was shortened by 5 bases and J by 1 base, with 8 bases between the two germline ends. The CDR3 loop spans 14 amino acids. The CDR3 region has the DNA TGTGCCAGCAGTACTCGACAAACTAATGAAAAACTGTTTTTT. Its translation is CASSTRQTNEKLFF.

This chain uses TRBV9 with TRBJ2-1; 7 bases fit TRBD1. The germline gives CDR1 SGDLS, CDR2 YYNGEE. The CDR3 contains 18 residues. V was clipped by 0 bases and J by 3 bases; unmatched bases: 12. The CDR3 here is CASSVGHRGRLDYNEQFF. CDR3 bases: TGTGCCAGCAGCGTAGGGCACAGGGGCCGCCTGGACTACAATGAGCAGTTCTTC.

The V call is TRBV7-9, the J call TRBJ1-6; 7 bases match TRBD1. The CDR3 has 17 residues. From germline, CDR1 is SEHNR and CDR2 FQNEAQ (reference sequence). V dropped 5 bases and J dropped 0; count of bases not matched to a gene: 7. The CDR3 DNA reads as TGTGCCAGCAGCGAGGGACAGCTGAGCTCCTATAATTCACCCCTCCACTTT. Its translation: CASSEGQLSSYNSPLHF.

V and J are TRBV28 and TRBJ1-5; D unresolved. The CDR3 covers 12 residues. V lost 5 bases and J 9 bases, leaving 11 bases between the germline ends. Germline assignment: CDR1 MDHEN and CDR2 SYDVKM. The CDR3 loop is CASSPPVGPQHF. For the CDR3, the DNA is TGTGCCAGCAGTCCCCCGGTTGGGCCCCAGCATTTT. Variable domain in full (rest from reference TRBV28 and TRBJ1-5): DVKVTQSSRYLVKRTGEKVFLECVQDMDHENMFWYRQDPGLGLRLIYFSYDVKMKEKGDIPEGYSVSREKKERFSLILESASTNQTSMYLCASSPPVGPQHFGDGTRLSIL.

As for this clone: Distinct nucleotide sequences in the sample also encode this CDR3. This chain connects TRBV19 to TRBJ2-7; D not resolved. CDR1 LNHDA and CDR2 SQIVND come from the germline V gene (reference sequence). This CDR3 is 12 amino acids long. Deletions cut 6 bases from V and 1 base from J, with 7 bases between. In nucleotides, the CDR3 is TGTGCCAGTAGGGCGGCGTCCTACGAGCAGTACTTC. Its translation: CASRAASYEQYF.

The V gene is TRBV21-1, the J gene TRBJ2-5; TRBD1, as called in the table, went unchecked against the DNA. TRBV21-1 is a recognized pseudogene. The CDR3 covers 18 residues. The CDR3 is CASSRPPRTGVIGETQYF. The CDR3 DNA follows: TGTGCCAGCAGCAGACCCCCTCGGACAGGGGTGATAGGAGAGACCCAGTACTTC.

This clone was observed at least ten times. The V and J genes are TRBV28 and TRBJ1-5; TRBD1 matches 7 bases. The J segment lost 6 bases and the V segment lost 4 bases, leaving 6 bases of the junction unmatched. The CDR3 is made up of 14 amino acids. Germline V gene lookup returns CDR1 MDHEN and CDR2 SYDVKM. The DNA of the CDR3 is TGTGCCAGCAGTTGGCACAGGGGAGGTCAGCCCCAGCATTTT. It specifies CASSWHRGGQPQHF.

The rearrangement links TRBV19 to TRBJ1-5; 8 bases map to TRBD1. Per the germline V gene, CDR1 is LNHDA and CDR2 is SQIVND (reference sequence). CDR3 length equals 14 residues. The V and J ends lost 5 bases and 4 bases, in that order; junction bases with no gene match: 4. The CDR3 protein is CASSWTGTNQPQHF. CDR3 in DNA: TGTGCCAGTAGTTGGACAGGGACGAATCAGCCCCAGCATTTT.

The V and J genes are TRBV5-8 and TRBJ1-3; D is uncertain. V lost 4 bases, J lost 0 bases, and 14 bases lay in between. CDR1 is SGHTS, CDR2 YDEGEE, per germline. The CDR3 is 16 amino acids. CDR3 residues: CASSPGEAGSGNTIYF. The CDR3 DNA is TGTGCCAGCAGCCCCGGGGAGGCCGGCTCTGGAAACACCATATATTTT.

The chain is built from TRBV5-1 and TRBJ2-1, with unresolved D. The CDR3 sequence is 15 residues long. V dropped 4 bases and J dropped 0 bases, with 11 bases sitting between them. Germline CDR1 SGHRS, CDR2 YFSETQ. The CDR3 bases are TGCGCCAGCAGCCCTACCTCAAGCTCCTACAATGAGCAGTTCTTC. Amino acids: CASSPTSSSYNEQFF.

The V and J genes are TRBV30 and TRBJ1-5; D is unresolved. From germline, CDR1 is GTSNPN and CDR2 SVGIG (reference sequence). The CDR3 is 14 residues long. V lost 1 base to trimming and J lost 7 bases, with 14 bases between them. The chain's CDR3 is CAWSGAVLGQPQHF. The CDR3 DNA reads TGTGCCTGGAGTGGGGCAGTCCTTGGGCAGCCCCAGCATTTT.

The chain combines TRBV24-1 with TRBJ2-1; TRBD1 might be the D (6 bases). Trimming took off 4 bases at V and 4 bases at J, with 10 bases between the two ends. Germline V gives CDR1 KGHDR, CDR2 SFDVKD. CDR3 length equals 14 residues. CDR3 region: CATSEPGQYNEQFF. The CDR3 DNA follows: TGTGCCACCAGTGAACCGGGACAATACAATGAGCAGTTCTTC.

The rearrangement links TRBV10-3 to TRBJ2-1; TRBD2 agrees at 9 bases. After removal of 3 bases from V and 7 bases from J, the junction contained 16 bases not matched to a gene. CDR3 length equals 18 residues. CDR1 is ENHRY, CDR2 SYGVKD, per germline. CDR3 coding DNA: TGTGCCATCAGTGAAGGGGGTAGCGGGAGAGCAGGTCGGAATGAGCAGTTCTTC. It encodes CAISEGGSGRAGRNEQFF.

V is TRBV5-1 and J is TRBJ1-4; D unclear. Germline V gene lookup returns CDR1 SGHRS and CDR2 YFSETQ. The CDR3 covers 14 residues. V was cut by 1 base and J by 6 bases, with 10 bases left in between. The CDR3 DNA is TGCGCCAGCAGCTTGTATACAGCGGATGAAAAACTGTTTTTT. Its translation: CASSLYTADEKLFF.